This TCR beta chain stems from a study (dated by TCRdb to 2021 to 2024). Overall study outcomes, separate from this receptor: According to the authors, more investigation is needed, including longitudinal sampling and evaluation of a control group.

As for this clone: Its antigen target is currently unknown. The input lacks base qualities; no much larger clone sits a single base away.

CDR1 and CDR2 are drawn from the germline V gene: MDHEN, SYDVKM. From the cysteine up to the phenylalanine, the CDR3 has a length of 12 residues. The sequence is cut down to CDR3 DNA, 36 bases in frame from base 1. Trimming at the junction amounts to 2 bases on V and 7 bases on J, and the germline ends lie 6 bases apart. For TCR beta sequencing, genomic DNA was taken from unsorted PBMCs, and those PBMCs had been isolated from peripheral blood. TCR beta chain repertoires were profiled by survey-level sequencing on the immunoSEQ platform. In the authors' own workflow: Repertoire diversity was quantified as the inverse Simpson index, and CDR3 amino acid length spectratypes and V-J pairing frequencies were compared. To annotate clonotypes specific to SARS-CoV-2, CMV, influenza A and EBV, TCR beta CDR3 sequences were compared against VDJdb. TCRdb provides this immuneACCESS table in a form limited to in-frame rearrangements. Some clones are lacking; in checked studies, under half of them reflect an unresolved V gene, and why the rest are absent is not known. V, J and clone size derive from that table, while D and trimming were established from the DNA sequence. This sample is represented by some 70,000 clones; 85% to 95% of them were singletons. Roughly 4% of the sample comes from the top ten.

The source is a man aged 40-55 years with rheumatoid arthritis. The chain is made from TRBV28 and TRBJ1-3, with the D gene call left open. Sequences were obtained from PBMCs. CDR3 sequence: CASSLVGNTIYF. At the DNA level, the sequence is TGTGCCAGCAGTTTAGTTGGGAACACCATATATTTT.